Included here is one T cell receptor (beta chain) sequence, with context. Cells were sorted from thawed PBMC rested overnight and stained with GMM-loaded CD1B tetramer, viability dye and anti-CD3. CD1B tetramers were loaded with Rhodococcus equi-derived C32 glucose monomycolate. Each donor contributed roughly 100,000 sorted tetramer-negative cells. CDR3 length equals 16 residues. Losses at the gene ends were 2 bases for V and 8 bases for J; bases not matched to a gene: 14. This specimen comes from a study of T cells in tuberculosis. Study findings and constraints: T cells binding CD1B-GMM tetramer weakly possibly escaped the sort.

The table came from immunoSEQ multiplex PCR; TCRdb's copy has only in-frame clones and leaves some out. The data hold roughly 61,000 clones, with 88% observed a single time. Sequences were obtained from CD1b-GMM tetramer-negative cells sorted from PBMCs. The sequence was collected from an adult woman with latent tuberculosis. The chain employs TRBV23-1 and TRBJ1-2, with 7 bases identical to TRBD1. TRBV23-1 qualifies as an ORF whose function is uncertain. CDR3 region: CASSQPLDRPAWGYTF. CDR3 DNA: TGCGCCAGCAGTCAACCCCTGGACAGGCCAGCGTGGGGCTACACCTTC.